This record looks at one T cell receptor beta chain sequence and its context. The unsorted PBMC sample used ten immunoSEQ deep assay plates. Using immunoSEQ multiplex PCR, the repertoire was profiled, and TCRdb retains in-frame clones only, with some absent. Of 400,000 to 550,000 clones in the sample, roughly 78% were seen once. The CDR3 loop spans 16 amino acids. Trimming at V came to 6 bases and at J to 7 bases, leaving 17 bases not matched to a gene. CDR1 MNHNY and CDR2 SVGAGI come from the germline V gene (reference sequence). This sample stems from a study of shared clonotypes between healthy human individuals.

The chain recombines TRBV6-6 with TRBJ2-7; 8 bases are shared with TRBD2. The sequence was obtained from a woman aged 35 to 49 in good health. Some clones in this sample may be carry-over from other donors' samples. The source material was PBMCs. The CDR3: CASSRLGIAGPGEQYF. The CDR3 DNA follows: TGTGCCAGCAGCCGACTGGGGATAGCGGGACCGGGGGAGCAGTACTTC.